This entry concerns a single T cell receptor (beta chain). V dropped 0 bases and J dropped 4 bases, with 15 bases sitting between them. CDR1 is LGHNA and CDR2 is YNFKEQ in the germline V gene. The length of the CDR3 is 16 residues. This specimen belongs to a study of blood T cell repertoires in COVID-19. Per the original methods: Using reference gene primer amplification, nucleated cell counts were estimated. Using immunoSEQ multiplex PCR, the repertoire was profiled, and TCRdb retains in-frame clones only, with some absent. The V and J calls and the clone size are those of that table, but D and trimming were determined from the DNA. Of 180,000 or so clones in the sample, about nine tenths were seen once.

Source material: peripheral blood. The chain employs TRBV4-2 and TRBJ1-1; D gene unclear. The receptor was derived from a middle-aged man with acute or convalescent COVID-19. In DNA, the CDR3 is TGTGCCAGCAGCCAAGATAACGGGGTGACGGGCACTGAAGCTTTCTTT. It codes for CASSQDNGVTGTEAFF.